A selection of T cell receptor beta chains follows, all from one sample in a study of blood T cell repertoires in COVID-19. Libraries were prepared by immunoSEQ multiplex PCR; TCRdb keeps only in-frame clonotypes and omits some of them. The data show about 210,000 clones, approximately 85% seen once. Sequenced: peripheral blood. The receptors originated from a woman aged 45-65 years with active or convalescent COVID-19. The CDR3 runs from the conserved cysteine through the conserved F or W. Fields, in order: CDR3 protein, CDR3 DNA, clone size, J gene, V gene, D gene. A D gene is named only where the DNA matches it firmly. Size values are once, few and many counts, or a class for expanded clones, and some rows have none.

CASSPFSEGASGYTF,TGTGCCAGCAGCCCATTCAGCGAGGGGGCTAGTGGCTACACCTTC,-,TRBJ1-2,TRBV7-7,TRBD1
CSAGQGTIYNEQFF,TGCAGCGCTGGACAGGGGACTATCTACAATGAGCAGTTCTTC,-,TRBJ2-1,TRBV29-1,TRBD1
CASSHPPGTEAFF,TGTGCCAGCAGTCATCCACCAGGGACTGAAGCTTTCTTT,-,TRBJ1-1,TRBV7-9,-
CASSLTSGGVDTQYF,TGTGCCAGCAGCTTAACTAGCGGGGGAGTTGATACGCAGTATTTT,-,TRBJ2-3,TRBV13,TRBD2
CASSERQGISTDTQYF,TGTGCCAGCAGTGAAAGACAGGGGATTAGCACAGATACGCAGTATTTT,-,TRBJ2-3,TRBV6-1,TRBD1
CASSLVAGSGNTIYF,TGCGCCAGCAGCTTGGTAGCCGGCTCTGGAAACACCATATATTTT,-,TRBJ1-3,TRBV5-1,-
CSVPDVRRNYGYTF,TGCAGCGTTCCCGACGTGAGGAGGAACTATGGCTACACCTTC,-,TRBJ1-2,TRBV29-1,-
CASSYPTKGYGYTF,TGTGCCAGCAGTTACCCGACCAAGGGGTATGGCTACACCTTC,once,TRBJ1-2,TRBV2,-
CASSIGSGGTLQETQYF,TGTGCCAGTAGTATTGGTTCGGGGGGGACCCTCCAAGAGACCCAGTACTTC,once,TRBJ2-5,TRBV19,TRBD2
CASSEAGQSQTIQYF,TGTGCCAGCAGTGAAGCCGGACAGTCCCAAACCATTCAGTACTTC,-,TRBJ2-4,TRBV2,-
CASSLTGWNYGYTF,TGTGCCAGCAGTTTGACAGGGTGGAACTATGGCTACACCTTC,-,TRBJ1-2,TRBV27,TRBD1
CASSRQYRVGQPQHF,TGCGCCAGCAGTCGACAATACAGGGTTGGTCAGCCCCAGCATTTT,-,TRBJ1-5,TRBV23-1,-
CASSAGQISYNEQFF,TGTGCCAGCAGCGCCGGACAGATCTCCTACAATGAGCAGTTCTTC,-,TRBJ2-1,TRBV11-2,-
CARKTGDCQTDTQYF,TGTGCCAGAAAAACAGGGGATTGTCAAACAGATACGCAGTATTTT,-,TRBJ2-3,TRBV6-5,TRBD1
CASSKTDRGNIQYF,TGTGCCAGCAGTAAAACGGACAGGGGAAACATTCAGTACTTC,-,TRBJ2-4,TRBV27,TRBD1
CASSLTAVRGGYTF,TGTGCCAGCAGCTTGACAGCAGTCCGGGGAGGCTACACCTTC,-,TRBJ1-2,TRBV5-4,-